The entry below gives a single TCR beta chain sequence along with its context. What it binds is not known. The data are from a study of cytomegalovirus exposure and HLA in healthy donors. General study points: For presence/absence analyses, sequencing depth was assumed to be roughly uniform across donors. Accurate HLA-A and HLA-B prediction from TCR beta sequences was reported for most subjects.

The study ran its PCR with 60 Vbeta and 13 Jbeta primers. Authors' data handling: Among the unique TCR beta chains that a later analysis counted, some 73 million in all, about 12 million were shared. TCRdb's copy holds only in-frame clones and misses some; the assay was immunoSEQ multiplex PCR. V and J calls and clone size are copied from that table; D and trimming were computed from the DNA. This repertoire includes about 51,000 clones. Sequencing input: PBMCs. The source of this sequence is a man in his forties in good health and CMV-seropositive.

CDR3 sequence reads: CASSPNRETQYF. DNA for the CDR3: TGCGCCAGCAGCCCTAATCGGGAGACCCAGTACTTC. V usage is TRBV5-1 and J usage is TRBJ2-5; unclear D gene. The V end was cut by 4 bases, the J end by 5 bases, with 9 bases between. Looked up from germline, CDR1 is SGHRS and CDR2 is YFSETQ. The CDR3 is 12 amino acids.